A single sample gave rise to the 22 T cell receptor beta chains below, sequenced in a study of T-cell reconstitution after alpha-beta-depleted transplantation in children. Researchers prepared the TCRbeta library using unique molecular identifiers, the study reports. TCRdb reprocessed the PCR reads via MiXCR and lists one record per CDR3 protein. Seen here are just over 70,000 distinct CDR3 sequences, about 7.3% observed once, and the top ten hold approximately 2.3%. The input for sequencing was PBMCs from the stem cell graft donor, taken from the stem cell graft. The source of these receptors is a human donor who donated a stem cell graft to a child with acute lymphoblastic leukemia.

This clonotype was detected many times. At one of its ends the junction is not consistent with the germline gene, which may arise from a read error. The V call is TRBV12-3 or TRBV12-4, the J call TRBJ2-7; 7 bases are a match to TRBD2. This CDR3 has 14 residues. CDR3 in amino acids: CASSLHMGDYEHYF. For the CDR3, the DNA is TGTGCCAGCAGTTTACACATGGGGGACTACGAGCATTACTTC.

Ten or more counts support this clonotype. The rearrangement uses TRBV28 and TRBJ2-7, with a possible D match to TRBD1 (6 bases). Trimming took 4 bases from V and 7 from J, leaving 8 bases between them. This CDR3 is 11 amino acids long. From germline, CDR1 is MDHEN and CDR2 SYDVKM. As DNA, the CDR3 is TGTGCCAGCAGTTACAGGGTTGAGCAGTACTTC. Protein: CASSYRVEQYF.

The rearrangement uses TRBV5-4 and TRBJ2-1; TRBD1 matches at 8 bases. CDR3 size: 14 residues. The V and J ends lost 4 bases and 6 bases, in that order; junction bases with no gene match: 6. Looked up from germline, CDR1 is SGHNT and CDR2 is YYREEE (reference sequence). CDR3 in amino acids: CASSVKTGGNEQFF. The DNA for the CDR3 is TGTGCCAGCAGCGTGAAAACAGGGGGCAATGAGCAGTTCTTC.

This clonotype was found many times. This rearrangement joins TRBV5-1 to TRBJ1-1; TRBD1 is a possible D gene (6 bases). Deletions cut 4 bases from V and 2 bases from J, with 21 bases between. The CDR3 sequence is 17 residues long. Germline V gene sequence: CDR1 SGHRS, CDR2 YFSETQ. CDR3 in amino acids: CASSPTGMSYVNTEAFF. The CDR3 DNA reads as TGCGCCAGCAGCCCTACAGGGATGAGTTACGTCAACACTGAAGCTTTCTTT.

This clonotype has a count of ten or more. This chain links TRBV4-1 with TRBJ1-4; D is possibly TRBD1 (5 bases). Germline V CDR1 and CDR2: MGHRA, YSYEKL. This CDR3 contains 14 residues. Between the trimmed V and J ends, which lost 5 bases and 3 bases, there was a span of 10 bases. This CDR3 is CASSFDRANEKLFF. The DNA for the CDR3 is TGCGCCAGCAGCTTCGACAGAGCTAATGAAAAACTGTTTTTT.

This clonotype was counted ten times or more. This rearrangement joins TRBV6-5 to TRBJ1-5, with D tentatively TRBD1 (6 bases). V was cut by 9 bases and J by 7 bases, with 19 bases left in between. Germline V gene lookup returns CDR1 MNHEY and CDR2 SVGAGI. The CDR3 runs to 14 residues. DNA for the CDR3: TGTGCCAGTGGAAGCAGGGGCGCACGGCAGCCCCAGCATTTT. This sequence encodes CASGSRGARQPQHF.

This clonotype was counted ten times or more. CDR3 sequence reads: CASSFAETGYYGYTF. In DNA form, the CDR3 reads TGTGCCAGCAGCTTCGCAGAAACAGGCTACTATGGCTACACCTTC. The rearrangement uses TRBV7-6 and TRBJ1-2; the D gene is possibly TRBD1 (5 bases). CDR1 SGHVS and CDR2 FNYEAQ come from the germline V gene. The V and J ends lost 3 bases and 3 bases respectively, with 14 bases between them. The CDR3 is made up of 15 amino acids.

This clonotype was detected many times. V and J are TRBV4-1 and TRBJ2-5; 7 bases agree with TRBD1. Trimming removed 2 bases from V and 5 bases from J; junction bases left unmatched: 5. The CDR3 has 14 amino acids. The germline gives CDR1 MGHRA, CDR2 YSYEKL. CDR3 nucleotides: TGCGCCAGCAGCCAAAATAGAGGGGGCGAGACCCAGTACTTC. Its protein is CASSQNRGGETQYF.

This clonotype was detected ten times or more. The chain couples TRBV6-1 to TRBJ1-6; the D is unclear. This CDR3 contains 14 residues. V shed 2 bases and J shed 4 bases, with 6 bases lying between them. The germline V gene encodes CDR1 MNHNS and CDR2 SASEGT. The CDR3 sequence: CASSERRYNSPLHF. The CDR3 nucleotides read TGTGCCAGCAGTGAACGGCGATATAATTCACCCCTCCACTTT.

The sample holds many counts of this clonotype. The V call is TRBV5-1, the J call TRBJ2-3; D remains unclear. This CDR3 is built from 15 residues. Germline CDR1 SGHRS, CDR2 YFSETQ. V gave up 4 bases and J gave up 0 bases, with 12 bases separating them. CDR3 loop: CASSPDGSSTDTQYF. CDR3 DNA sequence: TGCGCCAGCAGCCCGGACGGCTCTAGCACAGATACGCAGTATTTT.

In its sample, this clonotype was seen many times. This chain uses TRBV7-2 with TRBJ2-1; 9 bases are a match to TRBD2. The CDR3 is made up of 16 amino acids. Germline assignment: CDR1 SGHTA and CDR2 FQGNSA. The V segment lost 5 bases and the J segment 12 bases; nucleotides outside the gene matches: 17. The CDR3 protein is CASSPGRTGLAGGQFF. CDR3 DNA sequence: TGTGCCAGCAGCCCCGGTAGGACGGGACTAGCCGGTGGGCAGTTCTTC.

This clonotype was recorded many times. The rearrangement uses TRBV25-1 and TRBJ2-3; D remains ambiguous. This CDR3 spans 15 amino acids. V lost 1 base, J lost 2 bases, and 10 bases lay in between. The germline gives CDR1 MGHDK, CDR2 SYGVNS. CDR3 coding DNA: TGTGCCAGCAGTGAATTCGTCGGGTCCACAGATACGCAGTATTTT. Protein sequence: CASSEFVGSTDTQYF.

CDR3 in DNA: TGCAGCGTTGAAGAAGGGTTTACAGCCACTGAAGCTTTCTTT. Protein sequence: CSVEEGFTATEAFF. The chain joins TRBV29-1 to TRBJ1-1, with unresolved D. V was cut by 0 bases and J by 4 bases, with 12 bases left in between. This CDR3 has 14 amino acids. Germline CDR1 SQVTM, CDR2 ANQGSEA.

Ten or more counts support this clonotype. CDR3 bases: TGTGCCAGCAGCCAAGTCGTAGAGCCGTTGGCCGGGGAGCTGTTTTTT. It encodes CASSQVVEPLAGELFF. The genes are TRBV14 and TRBJ2-2; D is ambiguous. This CDR3 region has 16 residues. Trimming removed 1 base at V and 6 bases at J, with 15 bases between. Germline CDR1 is SGHDN and CDR2 is FVKESK.

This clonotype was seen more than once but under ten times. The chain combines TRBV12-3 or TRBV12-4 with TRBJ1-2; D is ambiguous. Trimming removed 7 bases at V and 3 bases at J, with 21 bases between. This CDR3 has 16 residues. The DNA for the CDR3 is TGTGCCAGCACCGCTGGTCGGGGAAAACTTCACTATGGCTACACCTTC. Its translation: CASTAGRGKLHYGYTF.

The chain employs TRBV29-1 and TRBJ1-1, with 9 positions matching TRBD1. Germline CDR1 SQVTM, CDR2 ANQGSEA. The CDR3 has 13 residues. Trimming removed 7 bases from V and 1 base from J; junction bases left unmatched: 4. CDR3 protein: CSGGDRENTEAFF. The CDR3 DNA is TGCAGCGGGGGGGACAGGGAGAACACTGAAGCTTTCTTT.

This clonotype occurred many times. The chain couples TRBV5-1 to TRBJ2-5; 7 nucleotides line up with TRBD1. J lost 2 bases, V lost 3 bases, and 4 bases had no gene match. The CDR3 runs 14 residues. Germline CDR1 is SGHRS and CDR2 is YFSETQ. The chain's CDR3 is CASSSGQTQETQYF. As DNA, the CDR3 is TGCGCCAGCAGCTCGGGACAGACGCAAGAGACCCAGTACTTC.

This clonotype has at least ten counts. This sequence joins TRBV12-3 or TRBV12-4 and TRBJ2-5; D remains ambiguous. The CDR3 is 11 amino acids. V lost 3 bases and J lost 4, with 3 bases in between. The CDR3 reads CASSFRETQYF. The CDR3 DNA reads TGTGCCAGCAGTTTTAGAGAGACCCAGTACTTC.

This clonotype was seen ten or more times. CDR3 in amino acids: CASSSDLYGYTF. CDR3 nucleotide sequence: TGTGCCAGCAGCTCGGACCTGTATGGCTACACCTTC. This sequence joins TRBV7-9 and TRBJ1-2, with D unresolved. Germline CDR1 and CDR2: SEHNR and FQNEAQ (reference sequence). Between the trimmed V and J ends, which lost 4 bases and 5 bases, there was a span of 8 bases. This CDR3 contains 12 residues.

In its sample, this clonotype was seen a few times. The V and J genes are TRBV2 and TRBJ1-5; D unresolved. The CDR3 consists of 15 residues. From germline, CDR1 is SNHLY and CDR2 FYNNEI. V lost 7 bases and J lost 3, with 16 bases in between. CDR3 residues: CASKIGRIHNQPQHF. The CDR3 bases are TGTGCCAGCAAAATCGGCAGGATTCACAATCAGCCCCAGCATTTT.

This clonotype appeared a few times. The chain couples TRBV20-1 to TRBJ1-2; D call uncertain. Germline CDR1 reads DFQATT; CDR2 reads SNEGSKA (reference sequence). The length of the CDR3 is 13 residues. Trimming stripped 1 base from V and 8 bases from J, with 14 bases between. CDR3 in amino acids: CSARVGRTRGYTF. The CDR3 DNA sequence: TGCAGTGCTAGAGTAGGACGCACGAGGGGCTACACCTTC.

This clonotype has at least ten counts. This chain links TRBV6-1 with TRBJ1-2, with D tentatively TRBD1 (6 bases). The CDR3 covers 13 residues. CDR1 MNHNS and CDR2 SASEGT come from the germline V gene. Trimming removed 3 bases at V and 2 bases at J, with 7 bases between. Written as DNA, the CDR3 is TGTGCCAGCAGTGACGGGGGCAACTATGGCTACACCTTC. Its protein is CASSDGGNYGYTF.